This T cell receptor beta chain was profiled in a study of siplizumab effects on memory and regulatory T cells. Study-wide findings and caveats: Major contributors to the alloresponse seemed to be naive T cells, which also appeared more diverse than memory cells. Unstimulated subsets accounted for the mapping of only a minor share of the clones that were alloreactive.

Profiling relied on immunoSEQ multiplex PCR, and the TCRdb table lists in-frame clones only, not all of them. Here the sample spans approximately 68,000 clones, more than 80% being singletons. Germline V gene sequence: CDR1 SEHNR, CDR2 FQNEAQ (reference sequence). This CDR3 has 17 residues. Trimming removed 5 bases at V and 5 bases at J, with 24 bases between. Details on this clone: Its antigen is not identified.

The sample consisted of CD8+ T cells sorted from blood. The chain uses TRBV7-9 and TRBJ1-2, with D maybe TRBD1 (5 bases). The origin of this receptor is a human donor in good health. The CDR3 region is CASSQLPTDTIRYGYTF. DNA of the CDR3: TGTGCCAGCAGCCAACTCCCCACGGACACAATTAGATATGGCTACACCTTC.